This is a list of T cell receptor beta chains from one sample in a study of blood T cells in healthy people across ages. TCRdb re-called the 5' RACE reads with MiXCR, one entry per CDR3 protein. The sample lists 750,000 or so distinct CDR3 sequences, 25% occurring once. The same data also contributed to another study, on T cells of mothers and their children.

The specimen sequenced was blood. The receptors derive from a boy aged 5-17 years in good health. Each CDR3 is given with its conserved first and last residue. The D gene is left open where the match is weak. Some rows mark clone size as missing; the rest say once, few, many or name a class of expanded clone.

J gene,D gene,V gene,clone size,CDR3 DNA,CDR3 protein
TRBJ1-5,-,TRBV27,-,TGTGCCAGCAGCTTAACGGAAAATCAGCCCCAGCATTTT,CASSLTENQPQHF
TRBJ1-1,-,TRBV10-3,-,TGTGCCATCAGTGAGTCGGCGGGGGGCCTCAACACTGAAGCTTTCTTT,CAISESAGGLNTEAFF
TRBJ1-1,TRBD1,TRBV7-3,-,TGTGCCAGCAGCAAGACAGGGTTGGACACTGAGGCTTTCTTT,CASSKTGLDTEAFF
TRBJ2-3,-,TRBV12-3/TRBV12-4,few,TGTGCCAGCAGTCTCCCGGGACACCGCACAGATACGCAGTATTTT,CASSLPGHRTDTQYF
TRBJ2-1,-,TRBV24-1,-,TGTGCCACCAGTGATTTAGGGCGATATGAGCAGTTCTTC,CATSDLGRYEQFF
TRBJ2-7,TRBD2,TRBV27,few,TGTGCCAGCAGTTTATCGGGACTAGCTAACTACGAGCAGTACTTC,CASSLSGLANYEQYF
TRBJ2-3,TRBD2,TRBV5-1,-,TGCGCCAGCAGCACCGGGACTAGCGGGGGCACAGATACGCAGTATTTT,CASSTGTSGGTDTQYF
TRBJ1-4,-,TRBV10-2,-,TGCGCCAGCATAAGTTCAGATGCAACTAATGAAAAACTGTTTTTT,CASISSDATNEKLFF
TRBJ2-1,TRBD1,TRBV6-2/TRBV6-3,-,TGTGCCAGCAGTACGTCCCGGGACAGGGTGTCGTACAATGAGCAGTTCTTC,CASSTSRDRVSYNEQFF
TRBJ1-1,-,TRBV29-1,-,TGCAGCGTATCGCCGGGGGGTAGGAGCACTGAAGCTTTCTTT,CSVSPGGRSTEAFF
TRBJ2-5,TRBD1,TRBV5-1,many,TGTGCCAGCAGCTTAGCAGGACAGGGAGAGACCCAGTACTTC,CASSLAGQGETQYF
TRBJ1-2,-,TRBV28,few,TGTGCCAGCAGACCAGGGCGAGATGGCTACACCTTC,CASRPGRDGYTF
TRBJ2-3,TRBD1,TRBV6-5,-,TGTGCCAGCAGTTACGGGACAGGGGAAGTGTCAGATACGCAGTATTTT,CASSYGTGEVSDTQYF
TRBJ2-3,TRBD2,TRBV12-3/TRBV12-4,few,TGTGCCAGCAGCTCGGGACTAGCAGCCGTCACAGATACGCAGTATTTT,CASSSGLAAVTDTQYF
TRBJ1-3,-,TRBV3-1,-,TGTGCCAGCAGCCAAGATTTGGGGTTCTCTGGAAACACCATATATTTT,CASSQDLGFSGNTIYF
TRBJ1-3,-,TRBV11-2,many,TGTGCCAGCAGCCGCGGCCCCACAGGGATGAATGGAAACACCATATATTTT,CASSRGPTGMNGNTIYF
TRBJ2-2,-,TRBV6-5,few,TGTGCCAGCAGTTATTGGAGGGAAACCGGGGAGCTGTTTTTT,CASSYWRETGELFF
TRBJ2-3,-,TRBV6-4,many,TGTGCCAGCAGTGAAGGGACTAGCACAGATACGCAGTATTTT,CASSEGTSTDTQYF
TRBJ2-2,TRBD2,TRBV3-1,-,TGTGCCAGCAGCCAAGAGGGCGGGGGTAGTACCGGGGAGCTGTTTTTT,CASSQEGGGSTGELFF
TRBJ2-5,-,TRBV12-5,-,TGTGCTAGCGCTGGGCCTAGGGAGGAGACCCAGTACTTC,CASAGPREETQYF
TRBJ2-7,TRBD2,TRBV18,few,TGTGCCAGCTCACCACGGACAAATACCGGGACTAGCTCCTACGAGCAGTACTTC,CASSPRTNTGTSSYEQYF
TRBJ2-3,TRBD1,TRBV7-6,few,TGTGCCAGCAGCTTACCTGGACAGGGCTACACAGATACGCAGTATTTT,CASSLPGQGYTDTQYF
TRBJ2-1,-,TRBV10-3,few,TGTGCCATCAGTGAAACCCTAGAGAATGAGCAGTTCTTC,CAISETLENEQFF
TRBJ2-5,-,TRBV25-1,-,TGTGCCAGCAGTGATACGGGACCCGGCTTGGAGACCCAGTACTTC,CASSDTGPGLETQYF